This T cell receptor beta chain was sequenced for a study of identical twins. Study-level points and caveats: Cord blood's abundant beta clonotypes had fewer insertions, unlike memory repertoires. Models predicted too little out-of-frame TCR alpha sharing in monozygotic twins.

In germline, CDR1 is SGHTA, CDR2 FQGNSA. The CDR3 extends over 15 amino acids. Trimming pared 1 base from V and 0 bases from J, leaving 7 bases between. Using its own MiXCR run on the 5' RACE reads, TCRdb lists one record per CDR3 protein. Here the sample spans 690,000 or so distinct CDR3 sequences, less than 10% being singletons. At least ten counts were recorded for this clonotype. The antigen is undetermined. This sample was also put to use in a study of yellow fever vaccine responses in identical twins.

This clonotype originated in a woman aged 18-29 years in good health. The rearrangement links TRBV7-2 to TRBJ2-1; D is undetermined. Sequencing used PBMCs. For the CDR3, the DNA is TGTGCCAGCAGCTTAGAGAGGAGCTCCTACAATGAGCAGTTCTTC. The encoded protein is CASSLERSSYNEQFF.